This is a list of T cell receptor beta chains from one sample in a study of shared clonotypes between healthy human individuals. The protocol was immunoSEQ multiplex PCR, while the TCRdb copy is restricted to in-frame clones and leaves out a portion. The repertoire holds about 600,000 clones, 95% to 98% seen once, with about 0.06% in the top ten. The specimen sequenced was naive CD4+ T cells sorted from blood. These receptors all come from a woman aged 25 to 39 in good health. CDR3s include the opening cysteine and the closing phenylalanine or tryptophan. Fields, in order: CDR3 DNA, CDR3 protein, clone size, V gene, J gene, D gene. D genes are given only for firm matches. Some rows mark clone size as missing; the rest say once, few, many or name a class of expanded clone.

TGCGCCAGCAGCTTGCTTACAGGGAACACTGAAGCTTTCTTT	CASSLLTGNTEAFF	.	TRBV5-1	TRBJ1-1	.
TGTGCCAGCAGTTTACAGGGTCCCTACGAGCAGTACTTC	CASSLQGPYEQYF	few	TRBV28	TRBJ2-7	.
TGTGCCAGCTCACCCACAGGCGATAGCAATCAGCCCCAGCATTTT	CASSPTGDSNQPQHF	.	TRBV18	TRBJ1-5	.
TGTGCCTGGAGTGTATCCATCGTGGGGCGATACGAGCAGTACTTC	CAWSVSIVGRYEQYF	.	TRBV30	TRBJ2-7	.
TGCGCCAGCAGCTTTGCGGTTCCTGGCGGGAGCGATTCTGATACGCAGTATTTT	CASSFAVPGGSDSDTQYF	.	TRBV5-1	TRBJ2-3	TRBD2
TGCGCCAGCAGTGATGGAGGGGTGAACACTGAAGCTTTCTTT	CASSDGGVNTEAFF	.	TRBV10-1	TRBJ1-1	.
TGTGCCAGTAGTGCGCGCCAGGGTCTCGACACTGAAGCTTTCTTT	CASSARQGLDTEAFF	.	TRBV19	TRBJ1-1	.
TGTGCCAGCAGCAAGGACTGGGGGAGGGATTACGAGCAGTACTTC	CASSKDWGRDYEQYF	.	TRBV13	TRBJ2-7	TRBD2
TGCGCCAGCAGCTTGGACCAGGGAAACACTGAAGCTTTCTTT	CASSLDQGNTEAFF	.	TRBV5-1	TRBJ1-1	.
TGTGCCAGCATGGGTCAGACAGTCGCCCTCTGGGGCTACACCTTC	CASMGQTVALWGYTF	once	TRBV28	TRBJ1-2	.
TGTGCCAGCAGTGAGAGGGAACTTTGGGGGGAACCTGAAGCTTTCTTT	CASSERELWGEPEAFF	once	TRBV2	TRBJ1-1	.
TGTGCCTGGAGAGGAACTAGCGGGACATACAATGAGCAGTTCTTC	CAWRGTSGTYNEQFF	.	TRBV30	TRBJ2-1	TRBD2
TGTGCCAGCAGTTTACTTGAGACCCAGTACTTC	CASSLLETQYF	.	TRBV27	TRBJ2-5	.
TGTGCCAGCAGTTACCTGCCGACAGGGGCCTACGAGCAGTACTTC	CASSYLPTGAYEQYF	.	TRBV6-5	TRBJ2-7	TRBD1
TGTGCCAGCAGCAAGGGACTAGCCTCAGATACGCAATATTTT	CASSKGLASDTQYF	.	TRBV5-4	TRBJ2-3	TRBD2
TGTGCCACCAGACCGGGGGGGCGGGAGACCCAGTACTTC	CATRPGGRETQYF	once	TRBV15	TRBJ2-5	TRBD2
TGTGCCAGCAGATTTGCGGGATCCGCCTACGAGCAGTACTTC	CASRFAGSAYEQYF	.	TRBV6-6	TRBJ2-7	.
TGCGCCAGCAGCTTGAGGGTCGGGGGACAGGGTGACCACGAGCAGTACTTC	CASSLRVGGQGDHEQYF	.	TRBV5-1	TRBJ2-7	TRBD1
TGTGCCAGCTCACCAGTCCGGGGGCGTGAAAAACTGTTTTTT	CASSPVRGREKLFF	.	TRBV18	TRBJ1-4	.
TGCGCCAGCAGCCAGCCTAGCGGGAGACCCTACAATGAGCAGTTCTTC	CASSQPSGRPYNEQFF	.	TRBV5-1	TRBJ2-1	TRBD2
TGTGCCAGCAGTCAAGGGGGGGGCACTGAAGCTTTCTTT	CASSQGGGTEAFF	.	TRBV27	TRBJ1-1	.
TGTGCCATCAGTGAGTCGACGTGGTTTGAAGCTTTCTTT	CAISESTWFEAFF	.	TRBV10-3	TRBJ1-1	.
TGTGCCAGCAGCTTGGCCCCGGTAGCTGTACCTGAAGCTTTCTTT	CASSLAPVAVPEAFF	.	TRBV5-6	TRBJ1-1	.
TGCGCCAGCAGCGCACAGGGGGAGTCCACTGAAGCTTTCTTT	CASSAQGESTEAFF	once	TRBV5-1	TRBJ1-1	TRBD1
TGTGCCAGCAGCTTCATACAGGGGTACGAGCAGTACTTC	CASSFIQGYEQYF	.	TRBV6-6	TRBJ2-7	TRBD1
TGTGCCAGCTCAATAGGGGACAGGGTGTCGCAGTACTTC	CASSIGDRVSQYF	.	TRBV18	TRBJ2-7	TRBD1
TGTGCCAGTAGTCTGGGTAGCGGAAGCTCCTACAATGAGCAGTTCTTC	CASSLGSGSSYNEQFF	.	TRBV19	TRBJ2-1	.
TGCGCCAGCAGCTTAGGGCTCCTTAACTATGGCTACACCTTC	CASSLGLLNYGYTF	.	TRBV5-1	TRBJ1-2	.
TGCGCCAGCAGTGAGCGGAGGCTAGCGGATACAGATACGCAGTATTTT	CASSERRLADTDTQYF	.	TRBV10-1	TRBJ2-3	TRBD2
TGCAGTGTAGCGGGAAACAATGAGCAGTTCTTC	CSVAGNNEQFF	.	TRBV20-1	TRBJ2-1	TRBD2
TGTGCCATCAGTGACGGGGCAGATACGCAGTATTTT	CAISDGADTQYF	.	TRBV10-3	TRBJ2-3	.
TGTGCCAGTGTACTGGGACGTAAAGAGACCCAGTACTTC	CASVLGRKETQYF	.	TRBV6-1	TRBJ2-5	.
TGTGCCAGTAGTATCAGGGTAGCGGGAGTTCTCTACAATGAGCAGTTCTTC	CASSIRVAGVLYNEQFF	.	TRBV19	TRBJ2-1	TRBD2
TGTGCCAGCAGTTTACGTGGGCGAGGCGCTGAAGCTTTCTTT	CASSLRGRGAEAFF	.	TRBV27	TRBJ1-1	.
TGTGCCAGCAGTTTATCAGGGTTCCCCTACGAGCAGTACTTC	CASSLSGFPYEQYF	.	TRBV28	TRBJ2-7	.
TGCGCCAGCAGCTTGGCGGGGCTAGATACGCAGTATTTT	CASSLAGLDTQYF	.	TRBV5-1	TRBJ2-3	.
TGTGCCAGCAGCTTAAGGACTCTGGGCTCGGTGGGTGAGCAGTTCTTC	CASSLRTLGSVGEQFF	.	TRBV7-2	TRBJ2-1	.